The rows below give T cell receptor beta chains drawn from one sample of a study of T cell repertoires in cytomegalovirus infection. Via MiXCR, TCRdb re-called the reads, giving one row per CDR3 protein. In the table there are 100,000 or so distinct CDR3 sequences, approximately 17% of which are singletons. The sequenced material came from PBMCs. The receptors were sampled from a human donor in good health (CMV status not recorded). Some clones in this sample may be carry-over from other donors' samples. Each CDR3 is given with its conserved first and last residue. The order of the fields is clone size, V gene, D gene, J gene, CDR3 protein, CDR3 DNA. A D gene is named only where the DNA matches it firmly. Clone size, where shown, is once, few, many, or a class for clones that have expanded.

size: NA
V: TRBV5-4
D: NA
J: TRBJ2-5
CDR3: CASSPTGGGNQETQYF
DNA: TGTGCCAGCAGCCCGACGGGTGGGGGGAACCAAGAGACCCAGTACTTC

size: many
V: TRBV7-3
D: NA
J: TRBJ1-1
CDR3: CASSSRGGNTEAFF
DNA: TGTGCCAGCAGCTCCCGGGGGGGGAACACTGAAGCTTTCTTT

size: many
V: TRBV7-2
D: NA
J: TRBJ2-1
CDR3: CASSLGVEQFF
DNA: TGTGCCAGCAGCTTAGGAGTTGAGCAGTTCTTC

size: few
V: TRBV24-1
D: NA
J: TRBJ1-2
CDR3: CATSESGRSGSYTF
DNA: TGTGCCACCAGTGAATCTGGGAGGTCGGGGAGCTACACCTTC

size: few
V: TRBV11-2
D: NA
J: TRBJ2-5
CDR3: CASSLTGLMETQYF
DNA: TGTGCCAGCAGCTTGACGGGGCTGATGGAGACCCAGTACTTC

size: NA
V: TRBV4-1
D: TRBD1
J: TRBJ1-1
CDR3: CASSPQGVSTEAFF
DNA: TGCGCCAGCAGCCCTCAGGGGGTTAGCACTGAAGCTTTCTTT

size: few
V: TRBV19
D: NA
J: TRBJ1-2
CDR3: CASIGPNYDGYTF
DNA: TGTGCCAGTATTGGACCGAACTACGATGGCTACACCTTC

size: many
V: TRBV7-2
D: NA
J: TRBJ1-1
CDR3: CASSQLVNTEAFF
DNA: TGTGCCAGCAGTCAATTAGTGAACACTGAAGCTTTCTTT

size: few
V: TRBV7-2
D: NA
J: TRBJ2-7
CDR3: CASSSSSRSIRYF
DNA: TGTGCCAGCAGCTCCTCATCCAGATCGATAAGGTACTTC

size: NA
V: TRBV29-1
D: NA
J: TRBJ1-1
CDR3: CSVESRQNTEAFF
DNA: TGCAGCGTCGAGAGTCGACAGAACACTGAAGCTTTCTTT

size: many
V: TRBV20-1
D: TRBD2
J: TRBJ2-3
CDR3: CSAMTSGGSDTQYF
DNA: TGCAGTGCTATGACTAGCGGGGGTTCAGATACGCAGTATTTT

size: few
V: TRBV7-6
D: TRBD1
J: TRBJ2-1
CDR3: CASTRDRGPFGEQFF
DNA: TGTGCCAGCACCCGCGACAGGGGGCCGTTTGGTGAGCAGTTCTTC

size: NA
V: TRBV7-3
D: NA
J: TRBJ2-6
CDR3: CASSLNASGANVLTF
DNA: TGTGCCAGCAGCTTAAACGCCTCTGGGGCCAACGTCCTGACTTTC

size: many
V: TRBV5-6
D: TRBD2
J: TRBJ2-1
CDR3: CASSFLAIAGVYNEQFF
DNA: TGTGCCAGCAGCTTTCTCGCGATAGCGGGGGTCTACAATGAGCAGTTCTTC

size: many
V: TRBV7-2
D: NA
J: TRBJ1-2
CDR3: CASADFNYGYTF
DNA: TGTGCCAGCGCCGATTTTAACTATGGCTACACCTTC

size: many
V: TRBV7-6
D: NA
J: TRBJ1-1
CDR3: CASSASVNTEAFF
DNA: TGTGCCAGCAGCGCCTCGGTGAACACTGAAGCTTTCTTT

size: many
V: TRBV7-6
D: TRBD1
J: TRBJ1-1
CDR3: CASSPQGGRWDTEAFF
DNA: TGTGCCAGCAGCCCCCAAGGGGGCAGATGGGACACTGAAGCTTTCTTT

size: many
V: TRBV7-9
D: NA
J: TRBJ1-6
CDR3: CASSWGSSYNSPLHF
DNA: TGTGCCAGCTCCTGGGGGAGCTCCTATAATTCACCCCTCCACTTT

size: few
V: TRBV11-3
D: NA
J: TRBJ2-2
CDR3: CASSNPTGRSTGELFF
DNA: TGTGCCAGCAGCAACCCGACAGGGAGGAGCACCGGGGAGCTGTTTTTT

size: few
V: TRBV5-1
D: TRBD2
J: TRBJ2-1
CDR3: CASSLRARGASNEQFF
DNA: TGCGCCAGCAGCTTGCGGGCGCGGGGGGCCTCTAATGAGCAGTTCTTC

size: NA
V: TRBV28
D: TRBD2
J: TRBJ2-2
CDR3: CASSADGLAGGPGELFF
DNA: TGTGCCAGCAGTGCCGACGGACTAGCGGGGGGGCCCGGGGAGCTGTTTTTT